These T cell receptor beta chains were read from a single sample in a study of blood T cell repertoires in COVID-19. The repertoire was sequenced with immunoSEQ multiplex PCR; TCRdb's copy has only in-frame clones and lacks some. The sample yields about 170,000 clones, 75% to 90% seen once. Specimen: PBMCs or T cells enriched from blood (not recorded which). The receptors stem from a woman between 18 and 29 years old who had recovered from COVID-19. Each CDR3 is given with its conserved first and last residue. The order of the fields is D gene, J gene, V gene, clone size, CDR3 DNA, CDR3 protein. A D gene is named only where the DNA matches it firmly. Clone size, where shown, is once, few, many, or a class for clones that have expanded.

D gene: TRBD1; J gene: TRBJ1-2; V gene: TRBV7-8; clone size: .; CDR3 DNA: TGTGCCAGCAGCCCGCCGGGACAGTATGGCTACACCTTC; CDR3 protein: CASSPPGQYGYTF
D gene: .; J gene: TRBJ2-7; V gene: TRBV7-9; clone size: .; CDR3 DNA: TGTGCCAGCAGCTTAGACGCTAGCGAGCAGTACTTC; CDR3 protein: CASSLDASEQYF
D gene: TRBD2; J gene: TRBJ2-2; V gene: TRBV2; clone size: .; CDR3 DNA: TGTGCCAGCAGTGAAGGACTAGCGGGAGGCACCGGGGAGCTGTTTTTT; CDR3 protein: CASSEGLAGGTGELFF
D gene: TRBD1; J gene: TRBJ1-5; V gene: TRBV28; clone size: once; CDR3 DNA: TGTGCCAGCAACCTGGGGGCAGGGGGCGTAAGCAATCAGCCCCAGCATTTT; CDR3 protein: CASNLGAGGVSNQPQHF
D gene: TRBD2; J gene: TRBJ2-1; V gene: TRBV5-1; clone size: .; CDR3 DNA: TGCGCCAGCAGCTTAGCGGGAAGGAACAATGAGCAGTTCTTC; CDR3 protein: CASSLAGRNNEQFF
D gene: TRBD1; J gene: TRBJ1-5; V gene: TRBV19; clone size: .; CDR3 DNA: TGTGCCAGTAGTCCTCCGGGACAGGGCCCCCAGCATTTT; CDR3 protein: CASSPPGQGPQHF
D gene: .; J gene: TRBJ1-1; V gene: TRBV7-3; clone size: .; CDR3 DNA: TGTGCCAGCAGCTTAACTAGAGTCACTGAAGCTTTCTTT; CDR3 protein: CASSLTRVTEAFF
D gene: TRBD2; J gene: TRBJ2-3; V gene: TRBV7-6; clone size: .; CDR3 DNA: TGTGCCAGCAGCACCGCGCTAGCGGTGAGCACAGATACGCAGTATTTT; CDR3 protein: CASSTALAVSTDTQYF
D gene: .; J gene: TRBJ2-4; V gene: TRBV28; clone size: .; CDR3 DNA: TGTGCCAGCAGTTTATTGGGGGGTGACCTAGCCAAAAACATTCAGTACTTC; CDR3 protein: CASSLLGGDLAKNIQYF
D gene: .; J gene: TRBJ2-1; V gene: TRBV3-1/TRBV3-2; clone size: .; CDR3 DNA: TGTGCCAGCAGCCAAGATTCCGGACTGATGCAAACGAATGAGCAGTTCTTC; CDR3 protein: CASSQDSGLMQTNEQFF
D gene: TRBD1; J gene: TRBJ2-3; V gene: TRBV5-8; clone size: .; CDR3 DNA: TGTGCCAGCAGACACGCCTGGCAGGGGGCAGGTACGCAGTATTTT; CDR3 protein: CASRHAWQGAGTQYF
D gene: TRBD2; J gene: TRBJ2-3; V gene: TRBV28; clone size: .; CDR3 DNA: TGTGCCAGCAGTCCACCCGTTCGGAGTAGCGGGAGGGCCTCGGATACGCAGTATTTT; CDR3 protein: CASSPPVRSSGRASDTQYF
D gene: .; J gene: TRBJ1-1; V gene: TRBV12-3/TRBV12-4; clone size: .; CDR3 DNA: TGTGCCAGCGGGCGGGGGGTGAACACTGAAGCTTTCTTT; CDR3 protein: CASGRGVNTEAFF
D gene: TRBD2; J gene: TRBJ2-1; V gene: TRBV3-1/TRBV3-2; clone size: once; CDR3 DNA: TGTGCCAGCAGCCAAGACCGGACTAGCGGGAGCAATGAGCAGTTCTTC; CDR3 protein: CASSQDRTSGSNEQFF
D gene: .; J gene: TRBJ1-2; V gene: TRBV15; clone size: .; CDR3 DNA: TGTGCCACCAGCAGAGGGGCAGGGGACGGCTACACCTTC; CDR3 protein: CATSRGAGDGYTF
D gene: TRBD1; J gene: TRBJ1-2; V gene: TRBV9; clone size: .; CDR3 DNA: TGTGCCAGCAGCGAGCCCCAGACAGGGAACCTTAACTATGGCTACACCTTC; CDR3 protein: CASSEPQTGNLNYGYTF
D gene: TRBD2; J gene: TRBJ2-1; V gene: TRBV19; clone size: .; CDR3 DNA: TGTGCCAGTAGTACAGGACTAGCGCCCGAGCAGTTCTTC; CDR3 protein: CASSTGLAPEQFF
D gene: TRBD1; J gene: TRBJ2-7; V gene: TRBV19; clone size: .; CDR3 DNA: TGTGCCAGTAGTAGAACAGGGGGGAGCTACGAGCAGTACTTC; CDR3 protein: CASSRTGGSYEQYF
D gene: TRBD1; J gene: TRBJ2-7; V gene: TRBV19; clone size: .; CDR3 DNA: TGTGCCTCCCAGCGGGGGACAGGGGGCGACGAGCAGTACTTC; CDR3 protein: CASQRGTGGDEQYF
D gene: TRBD1; J gene: TRBJ1-6; V gene: TRBV30; clone size: .; CDR3 DNA: TGTGCCTGGAGTGGCCCTCGGACAGGGGCGAGGTCACCCCTCCACTTT; CDR3 protein: CAWSGPRTGARSPLHF
D gene: TRBD2; J gene: TRBJ2-7; V gene: TRBV14; clone size: few; CDR3 DNA: TGTGCCAGCAGCGAATTGACTAGCGGTATCTACGAGCAGTACTTC; CDR3 protein: CASSELTSGIYEQYF
D gene: .; J gene: TRBJ1-5; V gene: TRBV20-1; clone size: .; CDR3 DNA: TGCAGTGCTAGTACACAGGGACCAAATCAGCCCCAGCATTTT; CDR3 protein: CSASTQGPNQPQHF
D gene: TRBD1; J gene: TRBJ1-4; V gene: TRBV9; clone size: .; CDR3 DNA: TGTGCCAGCAGCCGACAGGGATCTGATGAAAAACTGTTTTTT; CDR3 protein: CASSRQGSDEKLFF
D gene: TRBD2; J gene: TRBJ2-1; V gene: TRBV29-1; clone size: .; CDR3 DNA: TGCAGCGTTCCTCCGACTAGCGGGAGCTCCTACAATGAGCAGTTCTTC; CDR3 protein: CSVPPTSGSSYNEQFF
D gene: TRBD2; J gene: TRBJ2-3; V gene: TRBV27; clone size: .; CDR3 DNA: TGTGCCAGCAGTTCCCTAGCGGGAGATACGCAGTATTTT; CDR3 protein: CASSSLAGDTQYF
D gene: TRBD1; J gene: TRBJ1-1; V gene: TRBV11-2; clone size: .; CDR3 DNA: TGTGCCAGCAGCCGGGACAGGGGAACTGAAGCTTTCTTT; CDR3 protein: CASSRDRGTEAFF
D gene: .; J gene: TRBJ2-2; V gene: TRBV10-3; clone size: .; CDR3 DNA: TGTGCCATCAGTGCCCGTGACTCCGCGACGAACACCGGGGAGCTGTTTTTT; CDR3 protein: CAISARDSATNTGELFF
D gene: .; J gene: TRBJ2-3; V gene: TRBV19; clone size: .; CDR3 DNA: TGTGCCAGTAGCCGATCCCGAGGAATAGCGGGCACAGATACGCAGTATTTT; CDR3 protein: CASSRSRGIAGTDTQYF
D gene: .; J gene: TRBJ2-7; V gene: TRBV7-8; clone size: .; CDR3 DNA: TGTGCCAGCAGCCTTTTGAGGGAGTCTAGAGCCCACGAGCAGTACTTC; CDR3 protein: CASSLLRESRAHEQYF
D gene: TRBD2; J gene: TRBJ2-7; V gene: TRBV5-1; clone size: .; CDR3 DNA: TGCGCCAGCAGCTTGGGACTAGCGGGAGGGTACTACGAGCAGTACTTC; CDR3 protein: CASSLGLAGGYYEQYF
D gene: TRBD1; J gene: TRBJ2-7; V gene: TRBV7-9; clone size: .; CDR3 DNA: TGTGCCAGCAGCTTAGCGATTGGACAGGGGGCGTTATTCTACGAGCAGTACTTC; CDR3 protein: CASSLAIGQGALFYEQYF
D gene: .; J gene: TRBJ2-2; V gene: TRBV7-2; clone size: .; CDR3 DNA: TGTGCCAGCAGCATAACTACGAACACCGGGGAGCTGTTTTTT; CDR3 protein: CASSITTNTGELFF
D gene: .; J gene: TRBJ2-2; V gene: TRBV5-1; clone size: .; CDR3 DNA: TGCGCCAGCAGTTTTGCTCAGGGTGGCGGGGAGCTGTTTTTT; CDR3 protein: CASSFAQGGGELFF
D gene: TRBD2; J gene: TRBJ2-1; V gene: TRBV5-6; clone size: .; CDR3 DNA: TGTGCCAGCAGCCTCTTGAGAGCGGGAGACCCCTGGGATGAGCAGTTCTTC; CDR3 protein: CASSLLRAGDPWDEQFF
D gene: .; J gene: TRBJ1-4; V gene: TRBV30; clone size: .; CDR3 DNA: TGTGCCTGGAAACGGGGTGGTAATGAAAAACTGTTTTTT; CDR3 protein: CAWKRGGNEKLFF
D gene: .; J gene: TRBJ1-5; V gene: TRBV11-2; clone size: few; CDR3 DNA: TGTGCCAGCAGCGGGGGGACGGCCTATAGCAATCAGCCCCAGCATTTT; CDR3 protein: CASSGGTAYSNQPQHF
D gene: .; J gene: TRBJ1-2; V gene: TRBV6-1; clone size: .; CDR3 DNA: TGTGCCAGCAGTGAAGCCGGGGGTCTCTATGGCTACACCTTC; CDR3 protein: CASSEAGGLYGYTF
D gene: .; J gene: TRBJ2-2; V gene: TRBV27; clone size: .; CDR3 DNA: TGTGCCAGCGGTCCGGGGGTGGGGGGGGAGCTGTTTTTT; CDR3 protein: CASGPGVGGELFF
D gene: TRBD2; J gene: TRBJ2-3; V gene: TRBV7-6; clone size: few; CDR3 DNA: TGTGCCAGCAGCTTACTAGCGGGAGGGTCCACTACTGGCACAGATACGCAGTATTTT; CDR3 protein: CASSLLAGGSTTGTDTQYF
D gene: .; J gene: TRBJ1-5; V gene: TRBV4-2; clone size: .; CDR3 DNA: TGTGCCAGCAGCCAAGGGGGCAGCTCCCCCAATCAGCCCCAGCATTTT; CDR3 protein: CASSQGGSSPNQPQHF
D gene: .; J gene: TRBJ2-3; V gene: TRBV11-2; clone size: .; CDR3 DNA: TGTGCCAGCAGCTTAGGTCCGGGACTCTCTGCAGATACGCAGTATTTT; CDR3 protein: CASSLGPGLSADTQYF
D gene: TRBD1; J gene: TRBJ2-7; V gene: TRBV7-9; clone size: .; CDR3 DNA: TGTGCCAGCAGCTCACCTTCCCGGACAGGGGGCTACGAGCAGTACTTC; CDR3 protein: CASSSPSRTGGYEQYF
D gene: TRBD1; J gene: TRBJ1-1; V gene: TRBV5-6; clone size: .; CDR3 DNA: TGTGCCAGCAGCCATATTCCAGGGGGAAAGAACACTGAAGCTTTCTTT; CDR3 protein: CASSHIPGGKNTEAFF
D gene: TRBD1; J gene: TRBJ2-5; V gene: TRBV7-9; clone size: .; CDR3 DNA: TGTGCCAGCAGCTTAGCGTTAGAAGGTACAGGGGCCCGAGAGACCCAGTACTTC; CDR3 protein: CASSLALEGTGARETQYF
D gene: .; J gene: TRBJ2-2; V gene: TRBV11-2; clone size: .; CDR3 DNA: TGTGCCAGCAGCTTATCAGGGGCGAACACCGGGGAGCTGTTTTTT; CDR3 protein: CASSLSGANTGELFF
D gene: .; J gene: TRBJ2-1; V gene: TRBV11-2; clone size: .; CDR3 DNA: TGTGCCAGCAGCTCACGGGGGTATGAGCAGTTCTTC; CDR3 protein: CASSSRGYEQFF
D gene: TRBD2; J gene: TRBJ2-2; V gene: TRBV7-2; clone size: once; CDR3 DNA: TGTGCCAGCAGCCTCCTAGCGGGAGGGGTCACCGGGGAGCTGTTTTTT; CDR3 protein: CASSLLAGGVTGELFF
D gene: .; J gene: TRBJ2-7; V gene: TRBV5-4; clone size: .; CDR3 DNA: TGTGCCAGCAGCTTGGGGGGACTTTACGAGCAGTACTTC; CDR3 protein: CASSLGGLYEQYF
D gene: TRBD2; J gene: TRBJ2-1; V gene: TRBV7-3; clone size: .; CDR3 DNA: TGTGCCAGCAGCTCAACTAGCGGGAGACTATATGAGCAGTTCTTC; CDR3 protein: CASSSTSGRLYEQFF
D gene: TRBD1; J gene: TRBJ2-2; V gene: TRBV25-1; clone size: .; CDR3 DNA: TGTGCCAGCAGTGATAAACAGGGGGCGTACACCGGGGAGCTGTTTTTT; CDR3 protein: CASSDKQGAYTGELFF
D gene: .; J gene: TRBJ1-1; V gene: TRBV7-3; clone size: once; CDR3 DNA: TGTGCCAGCAGCCCCCGAGGGGGATCTGAAGCTTTCTTT; CDR3 protein: CASSPRGGSEAFF
D gene: .; J gene: TRBJ2-1; V gene: TRBV28; clone size: .; CDR3 DNA: TGTGCCAGCAGTCTATCCGGGACTCTAGAATGGGAGCAGTTCTTC; CDR3 protein: CASSLSGTLEWEQFF
D gene: TRBD2; J gene: TRBJ2-1; V gene: TRBV24-1; clone size: .; CDR3 DNA: TGTGCCACCAGTGATTCCTCAATTGTGACACCCGGGGGGGAGCAGTTCTTC; CDR3 protein: CATSDSSIVTPGGEQFF
D gene: .; J gene: TRBJ2-3; V gene: TRBV9; clone size: .; CDR3 DNA: TGTGCCAGCGCTATTAGCGGCACAGATACGCAGTATTTT; CDR3 protein: CASAISGTDTQYF